These 32 T cell receptor beta chains originate from one sample sequenced in a study of neurological immune-mediated disorders. The time point was: technical triplicate 3. TCRdb recomputed calls from the 5' RACE reads with MiXCR, one row per CDR3 protein. The top ten clones hold around 4.9% of a sample with approximately 28,000 distinct CDR3 sequences, about a sixth of them seen once. The source material was CD4+ T cells from blood. Source of these receptors: a female donor with HTLV-1-associated myelopathy (HAM/TSP).

This clonotype was recorded at least ten times. This chain connects TRBV5-1 to TRBJ1-2; D is ambiguous. The CDR3 totals 14 residues. In germline, CDR1 is SGHRS, CDR2 YFSETQ. V dropped 0 bases and J dropped 5 bases, with 11 bases sitting between them. The CDR3 protein is CASSLDSHSYGYTF. CDR3 coding DNA: TGCGCCAGCAGCTTGGACAGTCACTCGTATGGCTACACCTTC.

The chain has TRBV20-1 and TRBJ2-1; 14 nucleotides align to TRBD2. Germline CDR1 and CDR2: DFQATT and SNEGSKA (reference sequence). The CDR3 is 16 residues long. Germline trimming cut 3 bases from V and 5 bases from J; bases unmatched to any gene: 6. CDR3 amino acids: CSASGLAGGHNNEQFF. DNA of the CDR3: TGCAGTGCTAGTGGACTAGCGGGGGGCCATAACAATGAGCAGTTCTTC.

This clonotype was detected ten times or more. The V gene is TRBV11-2, the J gene TRBJ1-2; D remains unclear. The germline CDR1 and CDR2 sequences are SGHAT and FQNNGV. This CDR3 has 12 residues. Trimming shortened V by 1 base and J by 4 bases, and 4 bases separated the two germline ends. The CDR3 sequence is CASSLGVYGYTF. The CDR3 bases are TGTGCCAGCAGCTTAGGGGTCTATGGCTACACCTTC.

This clonotype occurred many times. V is TRBV28 and J is TRBJ2-2; 10 nucleotides line up with TRBD2. CDR1 is MDHEN, CDR2 SYDVKM, per germline. This CDR3 spans 14 amino acids. V shed 11 bases, J shed 5 bases, and the junction held 8 bases outside the gene matches. CDR3 in DNA: TGTGCCGGCCAACTAGCGGGGAGTACCGGGGAGCTGTTTTTT. Amino acid sequence: CAGQLAGSTGELFF.

This clonotype has a count of ten or more. In this CDR3 the conserved last residue, phenylalanine or tryptophan, is missing, so a read error is likely. It is unclear where the CDR3 begins or ends on the DNA, so no DNA is shown, and the CDR3 is as TCRdb lists it. CDR3 loop: CASSRTPRVMEGV. The J gene is TRBJ2-5, the V gene TRBV6-2 or TRBV6-3; the table calls TRBD2, which could not be checked here. The germline gives CDR1 MNHEY, CDR2 SVGEGT. The CDR3 is 13 residues long, counting both termini.

This clonotype was seen ten or more times. This chain joins TRBV14 and TRBJ2-6; D unclear. Germline-derived CDR1 and CDR2 are SGHDN and FVKESK. The CDR3 is made up of 13 amino acids. Trimming left V 8 bases short and J 0 bases short, with 5 bases between. In DNA form, the CDR3 reads TGTGCCAGCCGTATCTCTGGGGCCAACGTCCTGACTTTC. It encodes CASRISGANVLTF. The variable domain in full, with the rest retrieved from reference TRBV14 and TRBJ2-6, is EAGVTQFPSHSVIEKGQTVTLRCDPISGHDNLYWYRRVMGKEIKFLLHFVKESKQDESGMPNNRFLAERTGGTYSTLKVQPAELEDSGVYFCASRISGANVLTFGAGSRLTVL.

This clonotype has at least ten counts. This chain joins TRBV4-3 and TRBJ2-5, with TRBD1 as a possible D gene (7 bases). Germline assignment: CDR1 LGHNA and CDR2 YSLEER. The ends were cut back, 2 bases at V and 1 base at J, with 14 bases in the middle. The CDR3 runs 16 residues. The CDR3: CASSQTRGTVQETQYF. In DNA form, the CDR3 reads TGCGCCAGCAGCCAAACACGGGGGACAGTCCAAGAGACCCAGTACTTC.

This clonotype has a count of ten or more. The chain links TRBV12-3 or TRBV12-4 to TRBJ1-5; 7 nucleotides match TRBD1. Trimming removed 5 bases from V and 7 bases from J; junction bases left unmatched: 2. CDR3 length: 12 amino acids. The CDR3 reads CASSVQGQPQHF. CDR3 in DNA: TGTGCCAGCAGTGTACAGGGGCAGCCCCAGCATTTT.

The chain carries TRBV10-3 and TRBJ2-5; D perhaps matches TRBD2 (5 bases). Looked up from germline, CDR1 is ENHRY and CDR2 is SYGVKD. Trimming took off 4 bases at V and 4 bases at J, with 7 bases between the two ends. The CDR3 loop spans 12 amino acids. The CDR3 nucleotides are TGTGCCATCAGTGGGACTGCAGAGACCCAGTACTTC. Amino acid sequence: CAISGTAETQYF.

This clonotype was detected ten times or more. This chain links TRBV7-9 with TRBJ2-3; no firm D call. Trimming stripped 2 bases from V and 6 bases from J, with 12 bases between. This CDR3 has 14 amino acids. CDR1 and CDR2 from the germline V gene are SEHNR and FQNEAQ (reference sequence). The CDR3 here is CASSLNRALDTQYF. DNA of the CDR3: TGTGCCAGCAGCTTAAATAGGGCCCTGGATACGCAGTATTTT.

Comment on this clonotype: An end of the junction differs from the germline gene, which may be a read error. V is TRBV7-9 and J is TRBJ1-6; D perhaps matches TRBD1 (5 bases). The germline CDR1 and CDR2 sequences are SEHNR and FQNEAQ (reference sequence). This CDR3 has 16 amino acids. The CDR3 here is CASSPSGGGVLSHLHF. CDR3 DNA sequence: TGTGCCAGCAGCCCCTCGGGGGGTGGGGTTTTATCACACCTCCACTTT.

At least ten counts were recorded for this clonotype. The chain employs TRBV29-1 and TRBJ2-5; 13 nucleotides line up with TRBD2. The germline gives CDR1 SQVTM, CDR2 ANQGSEA. V shed 4 bases and J 5 bases; nucleotides not matched to a gene: 4. The CDR3 contains 14 residues. The CDR3 protein is CSVGTSGSGETQYF. CDR3 nucleotide sequence: TGCAGCGTTGGGACTAGCGGGAGCGGGGAGACCCAGTACTTC.

At least ten counts were recorded for this clonotype. This chain links TRBV19 with TRBJ2-1; TRBD2 aligns across 9 bases. Germline assignment: CDR1 LNHDA and CDR2 SQIVND (reference sequence). This CDR3 has 14 amino acids. The V segment lost 1 base and the J segment 10 bases; nucleotides outside the gene matches: 5. The CDR3 nucleotides read TGTGCCAGTAGTATAGGAGCGGGGGGTGGCGAGCAGTTCTTC. Translating it yields CASSIGAGGGEQFF.

This clonotype was counted many times. This chain uses TRBV28 with TRBJ2-2; D is perhaps TRBD2 (6 bases). This CDR3 contains 18 residues. The germline V gene encodes CDR1 MDHEN and CDR2 SYDVKM. Trimming took 3 bases from V and 2 from J, leaving 19 bases between them. The CDR3, as DNA: TGTGCCAGCAGTTTTAGCGTTGGGCGGGGACCAAACACCGGGGAGCTGTTTTTT. Its protein is CASSFSVGRGPNTGELFF.

With regard to this clonotype: One end of the junction fails to match germline, which may point to a read error. V is TRBV7-7 and J is TRBJ1-3, with 7 positions matching TRBD1. Germline CDR1 reads SSHAT; CDR2 reads FNYEAQ (reference sequence). The CDR3 runs 15 residues. The DNA of the CDR3 is TGTGCTAGCAGACCAATCGGGACAGCTGGAAACACCATATATTTT. Translating gives CASRPIGTAGNTIYF.

The sample holds many counts of this clonotype. The V gene is TRBV5-5, the J gene TRBJ2-1; D unclear. V was trimmed by 0 bases and J by 0 bases, leaving 19 bases between them. The CDR3 is 19 amino acids. The V gene's germline CDR1 is SGHKS and CDR2 YYEKEE (reference sequence). CDR3 protein: CASSLVGGSRPSSYNEQFF. CDR3 nucleotide sequence: TGTGCCAGCAGCTTGGTGGGCGGCAGTCGCCCTAGCTCCTACAATGAGCAGTTCTTC.

This clonotype is categorized as medium-sized (0.01 to 0.1%). This rearrangement joins TRBV24-1 to TRBJ1-1; TRBD1 might be the D (6 bases). The CDR3 contains 16 residues. The germline V gene encodes CDR1 KGHDR and CDR2 SFDVKD. The germline V and J ends were trimmed by 0 bases and 5 bases, with 15 bases remaining between them. CDR3 amino acids: CATSDLGTRWGTEAFF. For the CDR3, the DNA is TGTGCCACCAGTGATTTGGGGACACGGTGGGGAACTGAAGCTTTCTTT.

This clonotype was detected ten times or more. The chain recombines TRBV4-2 with TRBJ1-1, with D possibly being TRBD1 (6 bases). Trimming took off 0 bases at V and 8 bases at J, with 10 bases between the two ends. This CDR3 spans 13 amino acids. Germline CDR1 reads LGHNA; CDR2 reads YNFKEQ. CDR3 residues: CASSQEWTVEAFF. The CDR3, as DNA: TGTGCCAGCAGCCAAGAGTGGACAGTCGAAGCTTTCTTT.

This clonotype appeared many times. V and J are TRBV5-1 and TRBJ1-2, with D unclear. The CDR3 totals 12 residues. Trimming took off 4 bases at V and 0 bases at J, with 4 bases between the two ends. CDR1 is SGHRS and CDR2 is YFSETQ in the germline V gene. The CDR3 DNA reads TGCGCCAGCAGCCCCACTAACTATGGCTACACCTTC. It codes for CASSPTNYGYTF.

This clonotype was seen at least ten times. This chain uses TRBV6-5 with TRBJ2-2, with TRBD1 as a possible D gene (6 bases). V gave up 1 base and J gave up 6 bases, with 15 bases separating them. Germline-derived CDR1 and CDR2 are MNHEY and SVGAGI. CDR3 length: 16 amino acids. The chain's CDR3 is CASSYYGGVNAGELFF. Written as DNA, the CDR3 is TGTGCCAGCAGTTACTATGGGGGCGTCAACGCCGGGGAGCTGTTTTTT.

This clonotype was seen ten or more times. The chain links TRBV7-2 to TRBJ2-1; 7 nucleotides agree with TRBD2. Losses at the gene ends were 5 bases for V and 2 bases for J; bases not matched to a gene: 3. The CDR3 extends over 14 amino acids. The germline V gene has CDR1 SGHTA and CDR2 FQGNSA. The CDR3 spells CASSLGTTYNEQFF. CDR3 nucleotide sequence: TGTGCCAGCAGCCTCGGGACTACCTACAATGAGCAGTTCTTC.

Ten or more counts support this clonotype. The chain is built from TRBV12-3 or TRBV12-4 and TRBJ2-7; the D gene is possibly TRBD1 (6 bases). CDR3 length: 14 residues. The ends were cut back, 3 bases at V and 0 bases at J, with 9 bases in the middle. CDR3 nucleotides: TGTGCCAGCAGTTTTGAGGACAGCTCCTACGAGCAGTACTTC. This sequence encodes CASSFEDSSYEQYF.

This clonotype was detected ten times or more. This chain connects TRBV7-9 to TRBJ2-5, with 9 bases fitting TRBD2. Germline-derived CDR1 and CDR2 are SEHNR and FQNEAQ (reference sequence). Trimming at V came to 1 base and at J to 2 bases, leaving 8 bases not matched to a gene. This CDR3 region has 17 residues. This chain's CDR3 is CASSLDHLAGIQETQYF. CDR3 in DNA: TGTGCCAGCAGCTTAGACCATCTAGCGGGGATTCAAGAGACCCAGTACTTC.

This clonotype occurred many times. The genes are TRBV7-9 and TRBJ2-7; 12 bases match TRBD2. J was trimmed by 9 bases and V by 5 bases; bases with no gene match: 11. The CDR3 loop spans 15 amino acids. Germline lookup yields CDR1 SEHNR and CDR2 FQNEAQ (reference sequence). The CDR3 nucleotides read TGTGCCAGCAGCCCCGGCTCAACTAGCGGGAGGTGGCAGTACTTC. Translated: CASSPGSTSGRWQYF.

This clonotype has at least ten counts. The chain has TRBV7-3 and TRBJ1-1; D is unresolved. V dropped 0 bases and J dropped 0 bases, with 2 bases sitting between them. The CDR3 sequence is 13 residues long. Germline V gene lookup returns CDR1 SGHTA and CDR2 FQGTGA. CDR3 in DNA: TGTGCCAGCAGCTTAACTCTGAACACTGAAGCTTTCTTT. Protein: CASSLTLNTEAFF.

This clonotype was observed at least ten times. V usage is TRBV5-5 and J usage is TRBJ2-3; no reliable D call. With 2 bases removed from V and 6 bases from J, the gap between germline ends came to 16 bases. Germline CDR1 and CDR2: SGHKS and YYEKEE (reference sequence). The length of the CDR3 is 15 residues. The CDR3 bases are TGTGCCAGCAGCTTCCGAGGCGAACCGGTGGATACGCAGTATTTT. This gives the protein CASSFRGEPVDTQYF.

The table lists this clonotype with many counts. The chain joins TRBV3-1 to TRBJ2-7, with TRBD1 matching 9 bases. The CDR3 length is 14 residues. V trimming: 4 bases; J trimming: 5 bases; junction bases outside the gene matches: 6. From germline, CDR1 is LGHDT and CDR2 YNNKEL (reference sequence). The CDR3 spells CASSLTGGQDEQYF. The CDR3 region has the DNA TGTGCCAGCAGCCTGACAGGGGGTCAGGACGAGCAGTACTTC.

This clonotype has at least ten counts. The V gene is TRBV5-1, the J gene TRBJ2-1; no firm D call. Trimming took off 4 bases at V and 4 bases at J, with 12 bases between the two ends. The CDR3 consists of 14 residues. Germline V CDR1 and CDR2: SGHRS, YFSETQ. Here the CDR3 DNA reads TGCGCCAGCAGCAAAACGACTGATTACAATGAGCAGTTCTTC. It translates to CASSKTTDYNEQFF.

Many counts were recorded for this clonotype. This may be a read error: a much more frequent sequence differs by one nucleotide. The chain has TRBV14 and TRBJ1-5; D call uncertain. The CDR3 runs 8 residues. Germline CDR1 SGHDN, CDR2 FVKESK. The chain's CDR3 is CASTPPHF. CDR3 bases: TGTGCCAGCACGCCCCCGCATTTT.

This clonotype was seen ten or more times. This chain connects TRBV7-3 to TRBJ2-3; 10 positions match TRBD1. The CDR3 has 14 amino acids. V lost 4 bases to trimming and J lost 4 bases; unmatched junction nucleotides: 2. CDR1 and CDR2 (germline): SGHTA, FQGTGA. The CDR3 is CASSWTGGADTQYF. CDR3 DNA: TGTGCCAGCAGCTGGACAGGGGGAGCAGATACGCAGTATTTT.

This clonotype was counted at least ten times. Here the CDR3 DNA reads TGTGCCAGCAGCGCGGTTTCCGGGACAGGGCAAGAGACCCAGTACTTC. Translation: CASSAVSGTGQETQYF. The chain combines TRBV9 with TRBJ2-5; 9 bases are a match to TRBD1. Losses at the gene ends were 3 bases for V and 2 bases for J; bases not matched to a gene: 8. There are 16 residues in the CDR3. The germline CDR1 and CDR2 sequences are SGDLS and YYNGEE.

Many counts were recorded for this clonotype. The CDR3: CASGQTGVEAFF. Here the CDR3 DNA reads TGTGCCAGTGGCCAGACAGGGGTCGAAGCTTTCTTT. The V and J genes are TRBV25-1 and TRBJ1-1, with TRBD1 matching 8 bases. The CDR3 sequence is 12 residues long. The V segment lost 9 bases and the J segment 8 bases; nucleotides outside the gene matches: 8. Germline V gene sequence: CDR1 MGHDK, CDR2 SYGVNS.